This T cell receptor (beta chain) was retrieved from a study of cytomegalovirus exposure and HLA in healthy donors. About the research overall: In a later analysis, the roughly 110 validation repertoires were reported to have used the same platform as the roughly 610 first-cohort repertoires. Study findings and constraints: Most TCR sequences showed up rarely, but some public TCRs showed up in many donors. It was reported that the classifier diagnosed cytomegalovirus status with high specificity and sensitivity in both the original and validation cohorts.

Method: immunoSEQ multiplex PCR; TCRdb's copy keeps in-frame clones and lacks some. The data contain 100,000 to 150,000 clones, approximately 88% of them seen just once; the ten biggest clones take up about 1.7%. Unmatched junction bases numbered 5, after V lost 4 bases and J lost 1 base. CDR1 and CDR2 (germline): SGHRS, YFSETQ. This CDR3 contains 16 residues. It was the approximately 130-subject validation cohort, separate from the approximately 680-subject first cohort, to which the donors belonged. This clone was counted once. Its antigen is unidentified. This TCR was recovered from a man aged 18 to 30 in good health and CMV-seronegative. Sequenced: PBMCs. This sequence joins TRBV5-1 and TRBJ1-3; 10 bases are a match to TRBD1. The chain's CDR3 is CASSGGQGISGNTIYF. The CDR3 nucleotides are TGCGCCAGCAGCGGGGGACAGGGGATATCTGGAAACACCATATATTTT. The variable domain in full, completed from reference TRBV5-1 and TRBJ1-3, reads KAGVTQTPRYLIKTRGQQVTLSCSPISGHRSVSWYQQTPGQGLQFLFEYFSETQRNKGNFPGRFSGRQFSNSRSEMNVSTLELGDSALYLCASSGGQGISGNTIYFGEGSWLTVV.